This TCR beta chain was found in a study of technical replicates of blood from a handful of donors. The protocol was immunoSEQ multiplex PCR, while the TCRdb copy is restricted to in-frame clones and leaves out a portion. The sample has 84,000 or so clones, just under 95% seen once. This CDR3 has 14 amino acids. The V gene end was trimmed by 7 bases and the J gene end by 0 bases; junction bases not matched to a gene: 5. Germline CDR1 reads MNHNS; CDR2 reads SASEGT. V usage is TRBV6-1 and J usage is TRBJ2-7, with 8 bases identical to TRBD2. The TCR originated in a human donor in good health. What was sequenced was T cells isolated from PBMCs. The CDR3 DNA reads as TGTGCCAGCACTAGCGGGTCAAGCTCCTACGAGCAGTACTTC. Its translation is CASTSGSSSYEQYF.